This record covers a single TCR beta chain. Its antigen remains unidentified. This specimen comes from a study of T-cell memory formation after mild COVID-19. The study, taken as a whole, reports: Nothing showed for sure that second-wave clones peaking on day 37 were SARS-CoV-2 specific. In pre-infection memory, a portion of responding clones appeared, which suggested that cross-reactive memory joined.

J was trimmed by 3 bases and V by 6 bases; bases with no gene match: 19. Germline CDR1 SGHVS, CDR2 FQNEAQ. The CDR3 has 18 residues. MiXCR, run by TCRdb on the 5' RACE reads, gives a single entry per CDR3 protein. Here the sample spans some 300,000 distinct CDR3 sequences, 20% to 25% being singletons. The rearrangement links TRBV7-8 to TRBJ1-1, with 7 bases lining up with TRBD1. This sequence originates from a man younger than 30 who had mild COVID-19 (a few samples of this study predate the infection). Cell type and time point are not known. The sequenced sample consisted of PBMCs or a T cell subset sorted from them (not recorded which). The CDR3 here is CASRYRITGYRGDTEAFF. CDR3 nucleotides: TGTGCCAGCAGATATCGGATAACAGGGTACAGGGGCGACACTGAAGCTTTCTTT.